This is a list of T cell receptor beta chains from one sample in a study of cytomegalovirus exposure and HLA in healthy donors. Method: immunoSEQ multiplex PCR; TCRdb's copy keeps in-frame clones and lacks some. The sample lists roughly 150,000 clones, 94% occurring once. The specimen was PBMCs. The receptor source for this set is a man aged 18 to 29 in good health and CMV-seropositive. CDR3s include the opening cysteine and the closing phenylalanine or tryptophan. Each record gives: clone size, D gene, J gene, V gene, CDR3 protein. A D gene is named only where the DNA matches it firmly. Expanded clones are given a class, and other clones once, few, many or no size at all.

clone_size: NA
d_call: TRBD1
j_call: TRBJ1-2
v_call: TRBV28
cdr3_aa: CASSLDRGVGEGYTF

clone_size: NA
d_call: TRBD2
j_call: TRBJ2-5
v_call: TRBV28
cdr3_aa: CATGGGMKTQYF

clone_size: NA
d_call: TRBD2
j_call: TRBJ2-3
v_call: TRBV28
cdr3_aa: CASSSVSGRGRDTQYF

clone_size: NA
d_call: NA
j_call: TRBJ2-1
v_call: TRBV5-1
cdr3_aa: CASSSEITSYNEQFF

clone_size: NA
d_call: NA
j_call: TRBJ2-3
v_call: TRBV5-4
cdr3_aa: CASSLAEGADTQYF

clone_size: NA
d_call: TRBD1
j_call: TRBJ2-3
v_call: TRBV10-3
cdr3_aa: CAISGTGVSDTQYF

clone_size: NA
d_call: NA
j_call: TRBJ2-3
v_call: TRBV23-1
cdr3_aa: CAKRTLQMGTDTQYF

clone_size: NA
d_call: TRBD2
j_call: TRBJ2-1
v_call: TRBV11-2
cdr3_aa: CASSFSPPLAGEHNEQFF

clone_size: NA
d_call: NA
j_call: TRBJ2-2
v_call: TRBV7-2
cdr3_aa: CASSLDGNTGELFF

clone_size: NA
d_call: NA
j_call: TRBJ1-4
v_call: TRBV18
cdr3_aa: CASSPRREVNEKLFF

clone_size: NA
d_call: NA
j_call: TRBJ2-7
v_call: TRBV10-3
cdr3_aa: CAIKADSYEQYF

clone_size: NA
d_call: NA
j_call: TRBJ1-2
v_call: TRBV28
cdr3_aa: CASSLPPGLYGGYTF

clone_size: NA
d_call: TRBD2
j_call: TRBJ2-7
v_call: TRBV28
cdr3_aa: CASSGSGSVYEQYF

clone_size: few
d_call: TRBD1
j_call: TRBJ2-1
v_call: TRBV6-5
cdr3_aa: CASSTGRGPVDEQFF

clone_size: once
d_call: NA
j_call: TRBJ1-5
v_call: TRBV28
cdr3_aa: CASSRQHSNQPQHF

clone_size: NA
d_call: NA
j_call: TRBJ1-1
v_call: TRBV6-5
cdr3_aa: CASKGIGTEAFF

clone_size: once
d_call: NA
j_call: TRBJ2-5
v_call: TRBV6-1
cdr3_aa: CASGISGETQYF

clone_size: few
d_call: NA
j_call: TRBJ1-2
v_call: TRBV23-1
cdr3_aa: CASSQLALDRLYGYTF

clone_size: NA
d_call: NA
j_call: TRBJ1-4
v_call: TRBV27
cdr3_aa: CASGGYEGTNEKLFF

clone_size: NA
d_call: TRBD2
j_call: TRBJ2-3
v_call: TRBV4-2
cdr3_aa: CASSQVTSGAVRADTQYF

clone_size: NA
d_call: NA
j_call: TRBJ2-1
v_call: TRBV28
cdr3_aa: CASSLVIKGHNEQFF

clone_size: NA
d_call: TRBD1
j_call: TRBJ2-7
v_call: TRBV4-1
cdr3_aa: CASSQDGTGGFTYEQYF

clone_size: NA
d_call: TRBD1
j_call: TRBJ1-1
v_call: TRBV27
cdr3_aa: CASSLGQGGYAFF

clone_size: NA
d_call: TRBD2
j_call: TRBJ2-3
v_call: TRBV7-2
cdr3_aa: CASSTTSGRDTQYF

clone_size: NA
d_call: TRBD1
j_call: TRBJ1-5
v_call: TRBV6-6
cdr3_aa: CASSPRNRQGHQPQHF

clone_size: once
d_call: NA
j_call: TRBJ1-5
v_call: TRBV2
cdr3_aa: CASSRDINQPQHF

clone_size: NA
d_call: NA
j_call: TRBJ1-2
v_call: TRBV27
cdr3_aa: CASHSHNYGYTF

clone_size: once
d_call: NA
j_call: TRBJ1-1
v_call: TRBV29-1
cdr3_aa: CSVDTGGQLTEAFF

clone_size: NA
d_call: TRBD2
j_call: TRBJ2-2
v_call: TRBV2
cdr3_aa: CASRRLAGTGELFF

clone_size: NA
d_call: TRBD1
j_call: TRBJ1-1
v_call: TRBV28
cdr3_aa: CASSLRQGAGNTEAFF

clone_size: NA
d_call: NA
j_call: TRBJ1-3
v_call: TRBV6-1
cdr3_aa: CASSDFRGKSGNTIYF

clone_size: NA
d_call: NA
j_call: TRBJ2-7
v_call: TRBV2
cdr3_aa: CASSVVQRFYEQYF

clone_size: NA
d_call: NA
j_call: TRBJ2-3
v_call: TRBV11-2
cdr3_aa: CASRVGGHTDTQYF

clone_size: NA
d_call: TRBD2
j_call: TRBJ2-5
v_call: TRBV15
cdr3_aa: CATSRDSAGRGNQETQYF

clone_size: few
d_call: TRBD2
j_call: TRBJ2-7
v_call: TRBV27
cdr3_aa: CASSSTPPTSFGAEQYF

clone_size: NA
d_call: TRBD2
j_call: TRBJ2-1
v_call: TRBV30
cdr3_aa: CAWSITSGSPEFF

clone_size: NA
d_call: NA
j_call: TRBJ1-1
v_call: TRBV19
cdr3_aa: CASSIQRDTEAFF

clone_size: NA
d_call: TRBD1
j_call: TRBJ2-7
v_call: TRBV6-5
cdr3_aa: CASSYLRDRGSYEQYF

clone_size: NA
d_call: TRBD2
j_call: TRBJ2-2
v_call: TRBV11-2
cdr3_aa: CASSSALGSGGPYTGELFF

clone_size: NA
d_call: NA
j_call: TRBJ1-2
v_call: TRBV5-1
cdr3_aa: CASSSEGLPNGYTF

clone_size: NA
d_call: NA
j_call: TRBJ1-1
v_call: TRBV29-1
cdr3_aa: CSVGKPMNTEAFF

clone_size: once
d_call: NA
j_call: TRBJ1-3
v_call: TRBV5-1
cdr3_aa: CASRLDRNSGNTIYF

clone_size: NA
d_call: NA
j_call: TRBJ2-7
v_call: TRBV7-6
cdr3_aa: CASRPTATRYEQYF

clone_size: NA
d_call: NA
j_call: TRBJ1-1
v_call: TRBV7-6
cdr3_aa: CASSSSGNTEAFF

clone_size: once
d_call: NA
j_call: TRBJ2-3
v_call: TRBV30
cdr3_aa: CAWSVLADTQYF

clone_size: NA
d_call: NA
j_call: TRBJ1-2
v_call: TRBV6-5
cdr3_aa: CASTEGSGGDYGYTF

clone_size: NA
d_call: TRBD2
j_call: TRBJ2-5
v_call: TRBV11-2
cdr3_aa: CASSRVEREEIQYF

clone_size: NA
d_call: NA
j_call: TRBJ2-5
v_call: TRBV5-4
cdr3_aa: CASSLAGTGLGETQYF

clone_size: NA
d_call: TRBD2
j_call: TRBJ2-3
v_call: TRBV4-1
cdr3_aa: CASGLAGRGYTQYF

clone_size: NA
d_call: NA
j_call: TRBJ1-5
v_call: TRBV28
cdr3_aa: CASSGLQGISNQPQHF

clone_size: NA
d_call: TRBD1
j_call: TRBJ2-7
v_call: TRBV5-1
cdr3_aa: CASSLGQGIFSYEQYF

clone_size: NA
d_call: TRBD2
j_call: TRBJ2-2
v_call: TRBV4-1
cdr3_aa: CASSHLGLAEANTGELFF

clone_size: NA
d_call: NA
j_call: TRBJ1-2
v_call: TRBV7-6
cdr3_aa: CASSPTNQGYGYTF